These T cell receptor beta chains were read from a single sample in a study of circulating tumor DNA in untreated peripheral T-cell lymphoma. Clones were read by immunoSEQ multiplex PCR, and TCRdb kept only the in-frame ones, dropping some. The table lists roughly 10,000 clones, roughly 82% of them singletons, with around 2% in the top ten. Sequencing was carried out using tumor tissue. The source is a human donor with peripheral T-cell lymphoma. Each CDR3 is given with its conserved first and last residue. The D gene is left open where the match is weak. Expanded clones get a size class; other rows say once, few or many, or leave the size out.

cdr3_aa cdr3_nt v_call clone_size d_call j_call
CASSLNREGNQPQHF TGTGCCAGCAGCTTAAACAGGGAGGGTAATCAGCCCCAGCATTTT TRBV7-6 . . TRBJ1-5
CSVIITTSYGYTF TGCAGCGTAATCATCACGACAAGCTATGGCTACACCTTC TRBV29-1 few . TRBJ1-2
CAWAITGGHTEAFF TGTGCCTGGGCTATAACAGGGGGCCACACTGAAGCTTTCTTT TRBV30 . TRBD1 TRBJ1-1
CASSRAGTGTDYGYTF TGTGCCAGTAGTCGAGCCGGGACAGGGACGGACTATGGCTACACCTTC TRBV19 . TRBD1 TRBJ1-2
CASSTGGLADTQYF TGTGCCAGTAGTACCGGGGGACTAGCGGATACGCAGTATTTT TRBV19 . TRBD2 TRBJ2-3
CASSWGQGTEAFF TGTGCCAGTAGTTGGGGACAGGGCACTGAAGCTTTCTTT TRBV19 . TRBD1 TRBJ1-1
CASSRDRGHTEAFF TGTGCCAGCAGCCGGGACAGGGGGCACACTGAAGCTTTCTTT TRBV11-3 . TRBD1 TRBJ1-1
CASSIDRGLAEAFF TGTGCCAGCAGCATTGACAGGGGGCTCGCTGAAGCTTTCTTT TRBV11-3 . TRBD1 TRBJ1-1
CASSPPNGGAYNEQFF TGTGCCAGCAGTCCCCCAAACGGGGGGGCCTACAATGAGCAGTTCTTC TRBV11-3 . TRBD2 TRBJ2-1
CASSLWTGTTDTQYF TGTGCCAGCAGTCTATGGACAGGAACCACAGATACGCAGTATTTT TRBV28 . TRBD1 TRBJ2-3
CASGPGTGEDTQYF TGTGCTAGTGGTCCCGGGACAGGGGAGGATACGCAGTATTTT TRBV12-5 . TRBD1 TRBJ2-3
CARTPGPESPGTEAFF TGTGCCAGAACCCCGGGACCTGAGAGCCCGGGCACTGAAGCTTTCTTT TRBV30 . . TRBJ1-1
CASSYLMAGVETQYF TGTGCCAGCAGTTACTTAATGGCTGGCGTGGAGACCCAGTACTTC TRBV6-8 . . TRBJ2-5
CASSLGGRAGDGYTF TGTGCCAGCAGCTTAGGCGGCAGGGCAGGGGATGGCTACACCTTC TRBV11-3 . . TRBJ1-2
CASSSVNTEAFF TGTGCCAGCAGTTCAGTGAACACTGAAGCTTTCTTT TRBV6-8 . . TRBJ1-1
CSVRDGTYEQYF TGCAGCGTCCGGGACGGAACCTACGAGCAGTACTTC TRBV29-1 . . TRBJ2-7
CASSQDPVGYGYTF TGCGCCAGCAGCCAGGATCCCGTAGGATATGGCTACACCTTC TRBV1 . . TRBJ1-2
CASKMGNTEAFF TGTGCCAGCAAGATGGGGAACACTGAAGCTTTCTTT TRBV6-8 . . TRBJ1-1
CASSIRQGQEAFF TGTGCCAGCAGTATACGACAGGGGCAAGAAGCTTTCTTT TRBV6-8 . TRBD1 TRBJ1-1
CASLRDNTNEQYF TGTGCCAGCCTCAGGGACAATACCAATGAGCAGTACTTC TRBV6-8 . . TRBJ2-7
CASSTSEVGNQPQHF TGTGCCAGCAGTACCTCAGAGGTTGGTAATCAGCCCCAGCATTTT TRBV6-8 . . TRBJ1-5
CASSTTPVPYYGYTF TGTGCCAGTAGTACCACCCCGGTACCTTACTATGGCTACACCTTC TRBV19 few . TRBJ1-2
CASSDRGLTEAFF TGTGCCAGCTCAGACAGGGGGCTGACTGAAGCTTTCTTT TRBV18 . TRBD1 TRBJ1-1
CASSPVDSRSGNTIYF TGTGCCAGCTCACCAGTAGACAGCCGCTCTGGAAACACCATATATTTT TRBV18 few . TRBJ1-3
CASSYSGGNQPQHF TGTGCCAGCAGTTACTCGGGCGGCAATCAGCCCCAGCATTTT TRBV6-8 few . TRBJ1-5
CASSIVARGNYSYTF TGTGCCAGTAGTATAGTCGCGAGGGGAAACTATAGCTACACCTTC TRBV19 . . TRBJ1-2
CATSSRGKGDEQYF TGTGCCACCAGCTCCCGGGGAAAAGGCGACGAGCAGTACTTC TRBV15 . . TRBJ2-7
CASSPSQGDTEAFF TGTGCCAGCTCACCCTCACAGGGGGACACTGAAGCTTTCTTT TRBV18 . TRBD1 TRBJ1-1
CASSYSRGRSTDTQYF TGTGCCAGCAGTTACTCGAGAGGGCGTAGTACAGATACGCAGTATTTT TRBV6-8 few . TRBJ2-3
CASSFTAWDGEQYF TGTGCCAGCAGCTTCACCGCCTGGGACGGGGAGCAGTACTTC TRBV11-3 . . TRBJ2-7
CAWSWGADGQPQHF TGTGCCTGGAGTTGGGGGGCGGACGGTCAGCCCCAGCATTTT TRBV30 . . TRBJ1-5
CANPKLNTEAFF TGTGCCAACCCAAAACTGAACACTGAAGCTTTCTTT TRBV18 . . TRBJ1-1
CASTTPGQTYEQYF TGTGCCAGTACCACACCGGGACAGACCTACGAGCAGTACTTC TRBV19 . TRBD1 TRBJ2-7
CASSGTGRDTEAFF TGCGCCAGCAGCGGGACAGGGAGGGACACTGAAGCTTTCTTT TRBV5-1 . TRBD1 TRBJ1-1
CASSYSANEFEAFF TGTGCCAGCAGTTACTCGGCCAATGAATTTGAAGCTTTCTTT TRBV6-8 once . TRBJ1-1
CASSPRTSGRNTDTQYF TGTGCCAGCAGTCCGCGGACTAGCGGGAGGAACACAGATACGCAGTATTTT TRBV6-8 . TRBD2 TRBJ2-3
CASSQEWTANEKLFF TGCGCCAGCAGCCAAGAGTGGACAGCTAATGAAAAACTGTTTTTT TRBV23-1 . . TRBJ1-4
CASRLAGSTEAFF TGTGCCAGCAGGCTAGCAGGGTCCACTGAAGCTTTCTTT TRBV6-8 . . TRBJ1-1
CASSAQGKNTEAFF TGTGCCAGCAGTGCTCAAGGGAAGAATACTGAAGCTTTTTTT TRBV6-8 . . TRBJ1-1
CSVGGVTTDTQYF TGCAGCGTTGGGGGGGTCACCACAGATACGCAGTATTTT TRBV29-1 few . TRBJ2-3
CASTLGRQGVNQPQHF TGTGCCAGCACCCTGGGCCGACAGGGCGTCAATCAGCCCCAGCATTTT TRBV12-5 . TRBD1 TRBJ1-5
CASSSHLAAQETQYF TGCGCCAGCAGCTCGCACCTAGCGGCCCAAGAGACCCAGTACTTC TRBV5-1 . TRBD2 TRBJ2-5
CASSLQGNSVSPLHF TGTGCCAGCAGCTTGCAGGGGAATTCGGTTTCACCCCTCCACTTT TRBV7-6 . . TRBJ1-6
CSAGQGVSGNTIYF TGCAGCGCGGGACAGGGGGTATCTGGAAACACCATATATTTT TRBV29-1 . TRBD1 TRBJ1-3
CASTLLAGGPNEQFF TGTGCCAGTACCCTATTAGCGGGGGGGCCGAATGAGCAGTTCTTC TRBV19 . TRBD2 TRBJ2-1
CASSAPGQKYEQYF TGTGCCAGTAGTGCGCCGGGACAGAAATACGAGCAGTACTTC TRBV19 . TRBD1 TRBJ2-7
CATSVQRGLNYGYTF TGTGCCACCAGTGTGCAGAGAGGACTTAACTATGGCTACACCTTC TRBV15 . . TRBJ1-2
CASSPGLNSNQPQHF TGTGCCAGCAGCCCGGGGCTGAATAGCAATCAGCCCCAGCATTTT TRBV6-8 . . TRBJ1-5
CASSSPGGPYGYTF TGTGCCAGCAGCTCCCCGGGGGGACCCTATGGCTACACCTTC TRBV11-3 . . TRBJ1-2
CASSEWAGSRAGELFF TGCGCCAGCAGTGAATGGGCGGGTTCGAGGGCCGGGGAGCTGTTTTTT TRBV10-2 . . TRBJ2-2
CASRPGGTPEAFF TGTGCCAGCAGGCCGGGGGGAACCCCTGAAGCTTTCTTT TRBV6-8 . . TRBJ1-1
CASSVLGRTEAFF TGTGCCAGCAGTGTACTAGGTCGCACTGAAGCTTTCTTT TRBV6-8 . . TRBJ1-1
CSVAGVFNNEQFF TGCAGCGTTGCCGGGGTCTTTAACAATGAGCAGTTCTTC TRBV29-1 . . TRBJ2-1